This TCR beta chain was profiled in a study of blood T cells in healthy people across ages. Next came a second PCR, run for about 6 to 11 cycles, which used a sample-barcoded 5' primer along with a J-beta primer mix. TCRdb used MiXCR to reprocess the 5' RACE reads, holding one entry per CDR3 protein. The table includes fewer than 2,000,000 distinct CDR3 sequences, 30% to 35% detected once. The CDR3 is 13 amino acids. The V gene lost 5 bases and the J gene lost 10 bases, with 17 bases spanning the gap. The germline V gene has CDR1 MDHEN and CDR2 SYDVKM. This clonotype has only a few counts. What it recognizes is unknown. General observations from the study: TCR beta diversity correlated strongly with naive T cell percentage.

This clonotype was obtained from a woman in her twenties or thirties in good health. Sample: blood. V is TRBV28 and J is TRBJ1-2; D possibly corresponds to TRBD1 (5 bases). CDR3 in amino acids: CASSPGAGHVYTF. The CDR3 coding sequence is TGTGCCAGCAGTCCTGGGGCAGGGCATGTCTACACCTTC.